This T cell receptor (beta chain) came from a study of CD8 T cells in ankylosing spondylitis. Study-level findings and limits: Peripheral blood held disease-linked clones only at relatively low frequency, and these were CD8+. There was a TCR beta motif, made of several highly homologous variants, that appeared characteristic of ankylosing spondylitis blood. As reported, disease-linked clones showed significant enrichment in matched ankylosing spondylitis synovial fluid.

In its sample, this clonotype was seen many times. The antigen is not known. CDR3 length equals 15 residues. CDR1 is MNHNS, CDR2 SASEGT, per germline. Germline trimming cut 6 bases from V and 5 bases from J; bases unmatched to any gene: 12. Libraries for TCR beta were made by quantitative 5'-RACE with molecular barcodes. One entry per CDR3 protein results from TCRdb running MiXCR on the 5' RACE reads. The sample contains around 150,000 distinct CDR3 sequences, roughly an eighth of which appear only once. The sequenced sample was blood, either unsorted or a sorted T cell fraction (not recorded which). This chain connects TRBV6-1 to TRBJ2-7; 8 bases align to TRBD1. The receptor was derived from a female donor with ankylosing spondylitis or in good health (not recorded which). The chain's CDR3 is CASRTTGGQANEQYF. The CDR3 DNA sequence: TGTGCCAGCAGGACGACCGGGGGACAGGCAAACGAGCAGTACTTC.